This T cell receptor beta chain was recovered during a study of cytomegalovirus exposure and HLA in healthy donors. Vbeta (60) and Jbeta (13) primers were used in the PCR. Assay used: immunoSEQ multiplex PCR; TCRdb lists only in-frame clones, some missing. The table records 110,000 to 150,000 clones, approximately 80% of them present only once. The material sequenced was PBMCs. The TCR originated in a boy younger than 10 in good health and CMV-seronegative.

The chain's CDR3 is CASSQVQGNPGELFF. The CDR3 DNA reads TGCGCCAGCAGCCAAGTTCAGGGAAACCCCGGGGAGCTGTTTTTT. The V gene is TRBV4-3, the J gene TRBJ2-2; possible D gene TRBD1, 5 bases. V was cut by 1 base and J by 6 bases, with 12 bases left in between. CDR3 length: 15 amino acids. Germline V gene data show CDR1 as LGHNA and CDR2 as YSLEER.